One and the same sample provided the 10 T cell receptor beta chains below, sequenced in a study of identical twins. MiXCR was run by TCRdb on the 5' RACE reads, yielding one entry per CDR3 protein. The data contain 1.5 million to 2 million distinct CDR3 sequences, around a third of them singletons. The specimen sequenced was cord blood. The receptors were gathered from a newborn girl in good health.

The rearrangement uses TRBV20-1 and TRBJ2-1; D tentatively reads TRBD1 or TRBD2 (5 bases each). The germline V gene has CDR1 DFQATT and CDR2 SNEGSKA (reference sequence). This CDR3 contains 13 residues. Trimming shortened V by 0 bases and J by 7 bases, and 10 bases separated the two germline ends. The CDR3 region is CSARDGGFNEQFF. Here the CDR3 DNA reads TGCAGTGCTAGAGATGGGGGATTTAATGAGCAGTTCTTC.

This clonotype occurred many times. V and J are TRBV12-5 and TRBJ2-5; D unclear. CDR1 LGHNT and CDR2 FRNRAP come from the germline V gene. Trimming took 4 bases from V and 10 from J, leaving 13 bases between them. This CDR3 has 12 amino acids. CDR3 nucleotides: TGTGCTAGTGGTTCCCACTGGTATAACCAGTACTTC. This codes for CASGSHWYNQYF.

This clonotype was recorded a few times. The CDR3 nucleotides read TGCGCCAGCAGCTTGGTCGACAGGTACAATGAGCAGTTCTTC. Amino acid sequence: CASSLVDRYNEQFF. V is TRBV5-1 and J is TRBJ2-1; tentatively, D is TRBD1 (6 bases). The V gene's germline CDR1 is SGHRS and CDR2 YFSETQ. There are 14 residues in the CDR3. V was pared by 0 bases and J by 4 bases, with 8 bases between.

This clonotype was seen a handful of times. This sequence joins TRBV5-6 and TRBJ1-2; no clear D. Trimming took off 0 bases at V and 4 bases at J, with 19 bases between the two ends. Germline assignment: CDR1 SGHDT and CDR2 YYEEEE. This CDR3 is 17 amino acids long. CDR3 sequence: CASSLAAAGLLFYGYTF. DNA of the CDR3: TGTGCCAGCAGCTTGGCCGCGGCAGGACTTCTATTCTATGGCTACACCTTC.

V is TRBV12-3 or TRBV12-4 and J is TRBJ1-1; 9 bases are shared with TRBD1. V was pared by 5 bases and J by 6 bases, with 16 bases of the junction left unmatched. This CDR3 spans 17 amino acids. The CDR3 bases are TGTGCCAGCAGTCCCTACAGGGACAGGGCGAGTTTCGCTGAAGCTTTCTTT. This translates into CASSPYRDRASFAEAFF.

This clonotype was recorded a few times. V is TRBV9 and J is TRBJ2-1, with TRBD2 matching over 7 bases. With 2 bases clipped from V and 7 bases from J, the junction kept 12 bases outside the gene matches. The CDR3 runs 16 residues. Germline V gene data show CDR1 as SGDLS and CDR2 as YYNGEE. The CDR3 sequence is CASSVEAGWALNEQFF. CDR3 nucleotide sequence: TGTGCCAGCAGCGTCGAAGCGGGGTGGGCGTTGAATGAGCAGTTCTTC.

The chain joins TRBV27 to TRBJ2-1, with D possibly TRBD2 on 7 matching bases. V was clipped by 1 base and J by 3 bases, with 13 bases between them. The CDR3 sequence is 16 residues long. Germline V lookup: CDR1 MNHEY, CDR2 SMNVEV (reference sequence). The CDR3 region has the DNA TGTGCCAGCAGTTTATTGGGGGGGCCTAACTACAATGAGCAGTTCTTC. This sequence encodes CASSLLGGPNYNEQFF.

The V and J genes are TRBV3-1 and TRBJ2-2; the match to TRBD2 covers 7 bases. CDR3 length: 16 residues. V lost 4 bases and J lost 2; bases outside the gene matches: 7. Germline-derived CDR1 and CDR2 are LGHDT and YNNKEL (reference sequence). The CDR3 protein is CASSPLGRGNTGELFF. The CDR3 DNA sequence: TGTGCCAGCAGCCCCCTAGGGAGGGGCAACACCGGGGAGCTGTTTTTT.

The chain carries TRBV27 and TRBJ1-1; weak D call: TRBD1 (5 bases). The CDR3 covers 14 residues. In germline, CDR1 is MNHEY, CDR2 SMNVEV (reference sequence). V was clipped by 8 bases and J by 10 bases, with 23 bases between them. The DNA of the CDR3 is TGTGCCAGCTCGAGTGGGGCCGCCCGGAACCGAGCTTTCTTT. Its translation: CASSSGAARNRAFF.

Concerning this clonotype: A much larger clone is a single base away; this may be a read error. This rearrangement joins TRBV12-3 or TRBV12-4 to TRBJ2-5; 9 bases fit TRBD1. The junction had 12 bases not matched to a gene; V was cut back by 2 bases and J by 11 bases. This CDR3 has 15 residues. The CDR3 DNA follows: TGTGCCAGCAGTTTATCGGGACAGGGATCTAATGAGCAGTACTTC. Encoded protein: CASSLSGQGSNEQYF.